The sequence of this TCR beta chain was determined in a study of beta chain features in type 1 diabetes. Germline values: CDR1 MNHEY, CDR2 SVGAGI. J was trimmed by 4 bases and V by 6 bases; bases with no gene match: 9. The CDR3 consists of 15 residues. Investigators reverse transcribed all isolated RNA, so they sequenced expressed TCRB transcripts. Some clones are missing from TCRdb's copy, which holds only in-frame ones; the method was immunoSEQ multiplex PCR. The sample includes hundreds of thousands of clones, 10% to 15% of them seen just once. CD4+ cells of the naive, central memory, regulatory and stem cell-like memory types were sorted via CD45RO/CCR7/CD25/CD127/CD95/CD27.

The sequenced sample was naive CD4+ T cells from blood. This clonotype was sampled from a man between 18 and 35 years old in good health. The chain employs TRBV6-5 and TRBJ2-1; 7 nucleotides line up with TRBD2. The CDR3 sequence is CASRISGVFYNEQFF. CDR3 in DNA: TGTGCCAGCAGAATAAGCGGGGTTTTTTACAATGAGCAGTTCTTC.